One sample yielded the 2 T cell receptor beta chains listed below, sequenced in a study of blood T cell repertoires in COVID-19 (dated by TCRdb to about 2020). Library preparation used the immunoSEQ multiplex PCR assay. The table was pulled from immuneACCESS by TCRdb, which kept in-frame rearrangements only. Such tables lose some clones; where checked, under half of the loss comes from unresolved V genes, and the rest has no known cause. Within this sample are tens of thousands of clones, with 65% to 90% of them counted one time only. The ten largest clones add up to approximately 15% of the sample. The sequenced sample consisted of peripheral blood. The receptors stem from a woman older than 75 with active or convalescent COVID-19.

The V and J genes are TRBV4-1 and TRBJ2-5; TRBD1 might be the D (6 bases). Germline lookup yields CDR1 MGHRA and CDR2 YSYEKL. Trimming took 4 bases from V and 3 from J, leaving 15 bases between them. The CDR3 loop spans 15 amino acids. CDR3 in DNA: TGCGCCAGCAGCCCGACAGGCCCCGCAAAAGAGACCCAGTACTTC. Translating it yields CASSPTGPAKETQYF.

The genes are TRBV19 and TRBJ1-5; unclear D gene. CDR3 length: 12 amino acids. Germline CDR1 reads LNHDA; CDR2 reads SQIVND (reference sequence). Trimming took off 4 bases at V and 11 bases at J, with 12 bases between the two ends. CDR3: CASSTDTSTQHF. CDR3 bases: TGTGCCAGTAGTACCGACACGTCCACCCAGCATTTT.